This TCR beta chain was sequenced in a study of blood T cell repertoires in COVID-19. Overall study context: From the United States, Italy and Spain came samples of acute and convalescent COVID-19. Sample material is recorded as cDNA or gDNA derived from T cells, B-cell-depleted T cells, or PBMCs.

V was clipped by 4 bases and J by 1 base, with 16 bases between them. Germline-derived CDR1 and CDR2 are SGHDT and YYEEEE. The CDR3 runs to 16 residues. In the authors' workflow: Reference gene primer amplification yielded estimated nucleated cell counts. Assay: immunoSEQ multiplex PCR; the TCRdb copy retains only in-frame clones and omits some. That table supplies the V and J calls and clone size; D and trimming were determined from the DNA. The table shows some 77,000 clones, with roughly 80% occurring only once. The J gene is TRBJ2-3, the V gene TRBV5-6; a weak D match, TRBD1 (6 bases). What was sequenced was peripheral blood. The source is a woman aged 65 to 85 with acute or convalescent COVID-19. The chain's CDR3 is CASSGDTPVGTDTQYF. The DNA of the CDR3 is TGTGCCAGCAGCGGGGACACCCCGGTGGGCACAGATACGCAGTATTTT.